The rows below give T cell receptor beta chains drawn from one sample of a study of T-cell reconstitution after alpha-beta-depleted transplantation in children. From the PCR reads, TCRdb called clonotypes with MiXCR, one entry per CDR3 protein. The repertoire holds around 600,000 distinct CDR3 sequences, with roughly 15% as singletons. Sequencing was performed on PBMCs from the stem cell graft donor, taken from the stem cell graft. These receptors were taken from a human donor who donated a stem cell graft to a child with acute myeloid leukemia. Each CDR3 is given with its conserved first and last residue. D genes are given only for firm matches. Only part of the rows carry a size: once, few, many, or a class if the clone is expanded.

j_call: TRBJ2-7
v_call: TRBV29-1
clone_size: many
d_call: NA
cdr3_nt: TGCAGCGTTATTATAACTGGCGCCTACGAGCAGTACTTC
cdr3_aa: CSVIITGAYEQYF

j_call: TRBJ2-3
v_call: TRBV12-3/TRBV12-4
clone_size: few
d_call: NA
cdr3_nt: TGTGCCAGCAGTTCCGTAGGTCCTAGCACAGATACGCAGTATTTT
cdr3_aa: CASSSVGPSTDTQYF

j_call: TRBJ2-1
v_call: TRBV12-3/TRBV12-4
clone_size: NA
d_call: NA
cdr3_nt: TGTGCCAGCAGTTACAGGGATACTGAGCAGTTCTTC
cdr3_aa: CASSYRDTEQFF

j_call: TRBJ2-2
v_call: TRBV6-5
clone_size: NA
d_call: TRBD2
cdr3_nt: TGTGCCAGCAGTTGGGCCAGCGGGGGGAACACCGGGGAGCTGTTTTTT
cdr3_aa: CASSWASGGNTGELFF

j_call: TRBJ1-1
v_call: TRBV2
clone_size: few
d_call: NA
cdr3_nt: TGTGCCAGCAGTGAAAGTGGGCACACTGAAGCTTTCTTT
cdr3_aa: CASSESGHTEAFF

j_call: TRBJ1-6
v_call: TRBV30
clone_size: NA
d_call: TRBD1
cdr3_nt: TGTGCCTGGCAGGAGAACAGGGGGCTGGGGAATTCACCCCTCCACTTT
cdr3_aa: CAWQENRGLGNSPLHF

j_call: TRBJ2-1
v_call: TRBV29-1
clone_size: many
d_call: NA
cdr3_nt: TGCAGCGTGGGGGGATGGCGGGGGCGAACCTACAATGAGCAGTTCTTC
cdr3_aa: CSVGGWRGRTYNEQFF

j_call: TRBJ1-6
v_call: TRBV25-1
clone_size: many
d_call: NA
cdr3_nt: TGTGCCAGCAGTGAGGGGATAGCTAGGAAGAATTCACCCCTCCACTTT
cdr3_aa: CASSEGIARKNSPLHF

j_call: TRBJ2-2
v_call: TRBV9
clone_size: NA
d_call: TRBD1
cdr3_nt: TGTGCCAGCAGCAGACCTTCCGGGACAGGGGGCACCGGGGAGCTGTTTTTT
cdr3_aa: CASSRPSGTGGTGELFF

j_call: TRBJ2-1
v_call: TRBV27
clone_size: NA
d_call: TRBD2
cdr3_nt: TGTGCCAGCAGTTTATCAGGGTTGCGGGTGATGGGGGGGAGGAATGAGCAGTTCTTC
cdr3_aa: CASSLSGLRVMGGRNEQFF

j_call: TRBJ1-2
v_call: TRBV20-1
clone_size: many
d_call: NA
cdr3_nt: TGCAGTGCCCCAACCGGGTTCCCTGGGTATGGCTACACCTTC
cdr3_aa: CSAPTGFPGYGYTF

j_call: TRBJ2-2
v_call: TRBV5-1
clone_size: few
d_call: TRBD1
cdr3_nt: TGCGCCAGCGAGGACAGGACGAACACCGGGGAGCTGTTTTTT
cdr3_aa: CASEDRTNTGELFF

j_call: TRBJ2-5
v_call: TRBV7-7
clone_size: few
d_call: NA
cdr3_nt: TGTGCCAGCAGCCCAAACAGAGGGGCGCAAGAGACCCAGTACTTC
cdr3_aa: CASSPNRGAQETQYF

j_call: TRBJ2-3
v_call: TRBV5-1
clone_size: NA
d_call: NA
cdr3_nt: TGCGCCAGCAGCTTGGCACGGGGCCCAGATACGCAGTATTTT
cdr3_aa: CASSLARGPDTQYF

j_call: TRBJ2-1
v_call: TRBV20-1
clone_size: few
d_call: TRBD2
cdr3_nt: TGCAGTGCTAGGGCCGGGACTAGCGGGGCCAGCTCCTACAATGAGCAGTTCTTC
cdr3_aa: CSARAGTSGASSYNEQFF

j_call: TRBJ2-2
v_call: TRBV5-6
clone_size: NA
d_call: NA
cdr3_nt: TGTGCCAGCAGCTTTTTGCCCTCCGGGGAGCTGTTTTTT
cdr3_aa: CASSFLPSGELFF

j_call: TRBJ2-3
v_call: TRBV12-3/TRBV12-4
clone_size: NA
d_call: TRBD1
cdr3_nt: TGTGCCAGCAGTTTCAGCCAGGGGGTACTCGGCACAGATACGCAGTATTTT
cdr3_aa: CASSFSQGVLGTDTQYF

j_call: TRBJ2-1
v_call: TRBV12-3/TRBV12-4
clone_size: NA
d_call: TRBD2
cdr3_nt: TGTGCCAGTGTAGCGGGGAGCTACAATGAGCAGTTCTTC
cdr3_aa: CASVAGSYNEQFF

j_call: TRBJ1-2
v_call: TRBV7-9
clone_size: few
d_call: NA
cdr3_nt: TGTGCCAGCAGCTTAGCGCGGGCAGCTCCTAAGGACTATGGCTACACCTTC
cdr3_aa: CASSLARAAPKDYGYTF

j_call: TRBJ2-1
v_call: TRBV20-1
clone_size: NA
d_call: TRBD2
cdr3_nt: TGCAGTGCTAGGTCTGAGGGACAGGGGGGACTAGCGGGGGCGAATGAGCAGTTCTTC
cdr3_aa: CSARSEGQGGLAGANEQFF

j_call: TRBJ1-2
v_call: TRBV20-1
clone_size: few
d_call: NA
cdr3_nt: TGCAGTGCGACCGACACAGACCTGGGCAGTCATGGCTACACCTTC
cdr3_aa: CSATDTDLGSHGYTF

j_call: TRBJ2-2
v_call: TRBV4-3
clone_size: few
d_call: TRBD1
cdr3_nt: TGCGCCAGCAGCCGGCAGGGGGTCACCGGGGAGCTGTTTTTT
cdr3_aa: CASSRQGVTGELFF